This TCR beta chain derives from a study of PD-L1 blockade in urothelial cancer (TCRdb year 2017). About the study as a whole: Therapy was started at some point between 2012 and 2014 for all patients, and atezolizumab 1,200 mg was administered intravenously every 3 weeks. Pretreatment tumor samples and matched peripheral blood, collected serially before and after atezolizumab treatment, underwent TCR sequencing. A median of roughly 140,000 T cells and 83,000 or so unique TCRs was obtained from blood samples, and a median clonality of around 0.072 was observed. Around 29 patients had pretreatment blood TCR-seq, roughly 24 had at least one posttreatment blood collection, and roughly 24 had tumor TCR-seq. An exploratory multi-omic analysis was conducted of the somatic, immune and clinical correlates of response to PD-L1 blockade with atezolizumab in urothelial cancer. Durable clinical benefit was defined as progression-free survival longer than 6 months, and TCR features were also tested against progression-free and overall survival. Blood samples were analyzed 3 weeks after the start of treatment (second dose) and 6 weeks after the start of treatment. Roughly 10 patients reached durable clinical benefit, while around 19 patients did not. Whole exome sequencing and RNA sequencing of pretreatment tumors were performed alongside TCR sequencing in the same patients. About 85% of the 29 patients were males with bladder-origin urothelial cancer, and about 60% of the roughly 30 reported a prior smoking history. Patients had an ECOG performance status of 0 or 1 and had received between 0 and 3 prior chemotherapy regimens. What the work shows at the level of the full study, not this receptor alone: Among patients with durable benefit, tumor-associated TCR clones showed greater expansion in peripheral blood 3 weeks after treatment started (n = 22, p = 0.022). A pretreatment peripheral blood TCR clonality below the median was linked to improved progression-free and overall survival. Because the sample size was small (n ≈ 30) and many exploratory analyses were performed, the results are intended to be hypothesis-generating.

Each PCR received spiked-in synthetic TCR analog templates so that absolute template abundance could be estimated from read counts. TCRbeta CDR3 regions were amplified from genomic DNA with bias-controlled V and J gene primers using the immunoSEQ assay. Rearranged TCRbeta segments were sequenced at approximately 20X coverage. As for the original processing: Sequencing errors were corrected by clustering and CDR3s were annotated against IMGT to assign V, D and J genes. Downstream analyses used only productive TCRbeta rearrangements and left out out-of-frame or stop-codon sequences. To compute clonality, Shannon entropy was normalized by the log of the number of unique productive sequences and then subtracted from one. Clones differing between time points or between blood and tumor were identified using Fisher's exact test with Benjamini-Hochberg correction, with an adjusted p below 0.01 applied as the threshold. Sourced from immuneACCESS, this table was stored by TCRdb with only in-frame sequences that have V and J called. A share of the clones is absent; for the studies checked, an unresolved V gene accounts for under half, and the remainder has no known explanation. Clonal size and the V and J genes are those of that table, whereas D and trimming came from the DNA. Here the sample has about 51,000 clones; around 87% occur a single time. Approximately 16% of the sample is taken by the ten largest.

The cohort included 25 to 30 patients with locally advanced or metastatic urothelial carcinoma who were treated at Memorial Sloan Kettering on a trial protocol. Peripheral blood mononuclear cells were collected from each patient pretreatment and during treatment, giving between 1 and 8 total time points per patient. The Qiagen DNeasy Blood extraction kit was used to purify genomic DNA from total PBMCs and tumor samples. PBMCs were collected pretreatment and during treatment, and were isolated and stored as previously described. Sequences GTSNPN (CDR1) and SVGIG (CDR2) are obtained from the germline V gene (reference sequence). From the cysteine up to the phenylalanine, the CDR3 has a length of 15 residues. CDR3 DNA is the only sequence kept; it has 45 bases, read in frame from the first base. V is cut back by 2 bases and J by 1 base, with 6 bases in the junction unmatched. This clone is a singleton in its sample. Its antigen target is currently unknown. Base quality data are lacking; no much larger clone is found one base away.

The sequence is built from TRBV30 and TRBJ2-5, with 8 middle bases fitting TRBD1. The receptor's source is a man in his 60s with urothelial cancer. Sequencing used PBMCs, obtained around atezolizumab (anti-PD-L1) treatment. For the CDR3, the sequence is CAWSFLDRAQETQYF. The DNA reads as follows: TGTGCCTGGAGTTTCCTGGACAGGGCCCAAGAGACCCAGTACTTC.